This T cell receptor beta chain was obtained from a study of blood T cell repertoires in COVID-19. Across the whole study: PBMCs, B-cell-depleted T cells, or T cells were the source of the cDNA or gDNA that made up the material.

Assay: immunoSEQ multiplex PCR; the TCRdb copy retains only in-frame clones and omits some. The sample lists roughly 700,000 clones; over 80% were seen once. V was pared by 4 bases and J by 2 bases, with 8 bases between. CDR1 is MNHEY, CDR2 SVGAGI, per germline. This CDR3 is 13 amino acids long. V usage is TRBV6-5 and J usage is TRBJ1-2; D is possibly TRBD1 (6 bases). This receptor was obtained from a woman aged 18-29 years with acute or convalescent COVID-19. The specimen sequenced was peripheral blood. This CDR3 is CASSWDTNYGYTF. The CDR3, as DNA: TGTGCCAGCAGTTGGGACACGAACTATGGCTACACCTTC.